Below, 24 T cell receptor beta chains from the same sample are listed, as sequenced in a study of T cell responses to AZD1222 COVID-19 vaccine. The repertoire was sequenced with immunoSEQ multiplex PCR; TCRdb's copy has only in-frame clones and lacks some. The sample holds 150,000 or so clones, almost 95% seen once. The material sequenced was peripheral blood, taken 28 days after the second AZD1222 dose. The receptor set was obtained from an adult who received the AZD1222 COVID-19 vaccine.

This chain uses TRBV18 with TRBJ1-3, with 7 bases fitting TRBD1. With 2 bases clipped from V and 6 bases from J, the junction kept 4 bases outside the gene matches. The CDR3 is made up of 14 amino acids. Germline lookup yields CDR1 KGHSH and CDR2 LQKENI. In nucleotides, the CDR3 is TGTGCCAGCTCACCATTAACAGGGGAAAACACCATATATTTT. It is translated as CASSPLTGENTIYF.

The chain couples TRBV27 to TRBJ1-2; a weak D match, TRBD1 (6 bases). Germline assignment: CDR1 MNHEY and CDR2 SMNVEV (reference sequence). The length of the CDR3 is 16 residues. V was shortened by 6 bases and J by 0 bases, with 17 bases between the two germline ends. In DNA form, the CDR3 reads TGTGCCAGCAGGGGGGCAGGGGCTAATCCTAACTATGGCTACACCTTC. Its protein product is CASRGAGANPNYGYTF.

The rearrangement links TRBV19 to TRBJ1-2, with unresolved D. This CDR3 is built from 13 residues. Germline CDR1 is LNHDA and CDR2 is SQIVND (reference sequence). Trimming stripped 2 bases from V and 4 bases from J, with 8 bases between. CDR3 amino acids: CASSITEGYGYTF. Written as DNA, the CDR3 is TGTGCCAGTAGTATAACAGAGGGCTATGGCTACACCTTC. Looking up the rest from reference TRBV19 and TRBJ1-2 gives the full variable domain: DGGITQSPKYLFRKEGQNVTLSCEQNLNHDAMYWYRQDPGQGLRLIYYSQIVNDFQKGDIAEGYSVSREKKESFPLTVTSAQKNPTAFYLCASSITEGYGYTFGSGTRLTVV.

V is TRBV28 and J is TRBJ2-5; D gene ambiguous. V was shortened by 9 bases and J by 5 bases, with 10 bases between the two germline ends. In germline, CDR1 is MDHEN, CDR2 SYDVKM. The CDR3 has 11 amino acids. The CDR3 nucleotides read TGTGCCAGTTCTTATGGCGAGACCCAGTACTTC. It codes for CASSYGETQYF. The whole variable domain, filled in from reference TRBV28 and TRBJ2-5, reads DVKVTQSSRYLVKRTGEKVFLECVQDMDHENMFWYRQDPGLGLRLIYFSYDVKMKEKGDIPEGYSVSREKKERFSLILESASTNQTSMYLCASSYGETQYFGPGTRLLVL.

The rearrangement uses TRBV18 and TRBJ2-1; D unresolved. Germline V gene lookup returns CDR1 KGHSH and CDR2 LQKENI. V lost 3 bases, J lost 0 bases, and 12 bases lay in between. This CDR3 has 16 residues. CDR3 sequence: CASSPAGRSSYNEQFF. The CDR3 coding sequence is TGTGCCAGCTCACCGGCAGGCCGAAGCTCCTACAATGAGCAGTTCTTC.

Written as DNA, the CDR3 is TGTGCCACCTCTATTGGGACAGGGAGCGGTCAGCCCCAGCATTTT. Protein product: CATSIGTGSGQPQHF. V usage is TRBV6-5 and J usage is TRBJ1-5; 9 nucleotides match TRBD1. CDR1 and CDR2 from the germline V gene are MNHEY and SVGAGI. V lost 10 bases to trimming and J lost 6 bases; unmatched junction nucleotides: 13. The CDR3 spans 15 residues.

The CDR3 DNA follows: TGCGCCAGCAGAGAAAACAGTGCTAACTATGGCTACACCTTC. Amino acids: CASRENSANYGYTF. V and J are TRBV5-1 and TRBJ1-2, with D hard to call. The CDR3 runs 14 residues. CDR1 is SGHRS and CDR2 is YFSETQ in the germline V gene. Deletions cut 5 bases from V and 0 bases from J, with 11 bases between.

The J gene is TRBJ2-7, the V gene TRBV5-1; the D gene could be TRBD1 or TRBD2 (5 bases each). Germline CDR1 SGHRS, CDR2 YFSETQ. The CDR3 runs to 15 residues. Trimming removed 4 bases at V and 0 bases at J, with 14 bases between. CDR3 in DNA: TGCGCCAGCAGCCTCTGGACCGGGGCCTCCTACGAGCAGTACTTC. The encoded protein is CASSLWTGASYEQYF.

The chain is built from TRBV7-9 and TRBJ1-2; D uncertain. This CDR3 contains 14 residues. V gave up 4 bases and J gave up 6 bases, with 15 bases separating them. CDR1 is SEHNR and CDR2 is FQNEAQ in the germline V gene (reference sequence). DNA of the CDR3: TGTGCCAGCAGCTCCGCGTCTGTACCCCATGGCTACACCTTC. As protein: CASSSASVPHGYTF.

The chain links TRBV6-6 to TRBJ1-1; no firm D call. V was trimmed by 1 base and J by 4 bases, leaving 10 bases between them. In germline, CDR1 is MNHNY, CDR2 SVGAGI (reference sequence). The CDR3 length is 14 residues. CDR3 sequence reads: CASSYFPEGTEAFF. DNA of the CDR3: TGTGCCAGCAGTTACTTTCCGGAGGGCACTGAAGCTTTCTTT.

This chain uses TRBV27 with TRBJ2-3, with a weak D call TRBD2 (5 bases). From germline, CDR1 is MNHEY and CDR2 SMNVEV (reference sequence). The length of the CDR3 is 15 residues. V dropped 4 bases and J dropped 4 bases, with 15 bases sitting between them. The CDR3 bases are TGTGCCAGCAGTTCCCTGAGGGAGAGAGCAGATACGCAGTATTTT. Amino acids: CASSSLRERADTQYF.

The rearrangement links TRBV10-3 to TRBJ1-4; D may be TRBD1 (5 bases). This CDR3 is built from 13 residues. V was shortened by 2 bases and J by 6 bases, with 7 bases between the two germline ends. Per germline, CDR1 ENHRY and CDR2 SYGVKD. CDR3 region: CAISELTDEKLFF. CDR3 sequence (DNA): TGTGCCATCAGTGAGCTGACAGATGAAAAACTGTTTTTT.

The gene calls are TRBV12-3 or TRBV12-4 and TRBJ2-5; tentative D call: TRBD1 (5 bases). The CDR3 has 13 residues. V lost 3 bases and J lost 4, with 9 bases in between. This CDR3 reads CASSLGQGETQYF. CDR3 in DNA: TGTGCCAGCAGTTTGGGGCAGGGAGAGACCCAGTACTTC.

The rearrangement links TRBV28 to TRBJ1-3, with 9 positions matching TRBD1. V dropped 4 bases and J dropped 5; count of bases not matched to a gene: 3. The germline CDR1 and CDR2 sequences are MDHEN and SYDVKM. This CDR3 region has 14 residues. The CDR3 reads CASSSHRGRNTIYF. For the CDR3, the DNA is TGTGCCAGCAGTTCTCACAGGGGGCGAAACACCATATATTTT.

This sequence joins TRBV5-1 and TRBJ2-2; D might be TRBD2 (6 bases). The CDR3 sequence is 15 residues long. In germline, CDR1 is SGHRS, CDR2 YFSETQ. The V and J ends lost 4 bases and 1 base respectively, with 11 bases between them. CDR3 nucleotide sequence: TGCGCCAGCAGCGCGGGCGGGGAGAACACCGGGGAGCTGTTTTTT. Its translation: CASSAGGENTGELFF.

This clone occurred once. CDR3 in amino acids: CASSIRAGPHYNQPQHF. CDR3 nucleotide sequence: TGTGCCAGTAGTATACGGGCGGGCCCACACTACAATCAGCCCCAGCATTTT. The V gene is TRBV19, the J gene TRBJ1-5, with no clear D. Germline-derived CDR1 and CDR2 are LNHDA and SQIVND (reference sequence). The CDR3 consists of 17 residues. Trimming stripped 2 bases from V and 3 bases from J, with 17 bases between.

This chain connects TRBV3-1 (or the pseudogene TRBV3-2) to TRBJ2-2; D call uncertain. The CDR3 covers 13 residues. Trimming left V 4 bases short and J 1 base short, with 4 bases between. Germline V gene sequence: CDR1 LGHDT, CDR2 YNNKEL (reference sequence). CDR3 residues: CASSLKNTGELFF. The CDR3 DNA follows: TGTGCCAGCAGCCTTAAGAACACCGGGGAGCTGTTTTTT.

V is TRBV9 and J is TRBJ1-4, with a possible D match to TRBD1 (5 bases). V was pared by 0 bases and J by 7 bases, with 13 bases between. In germline, CDR1 is SGDLS, CDR2 YYNGEE. The CDR3 has 15 amino acids. Written as DNA, the CDR3 is TGTGCCAGCAGCGTAGGGTCAGGGTTCGGTGAAAAACTGTTTTTT. Its protein is CASSVGSGFGEKLFF.

The chain uses TRBV5-6 and TRBJ1-1; 9 bases align to TRBD1. The CDR3 contains 16 residues. The germline V gene has CDR1 SGHDT and CDR2 YYEEEE. V gave up 1 base and J gave up 3 bases; unmatched junction bases: 7. CDR3 bases: TGTGCCAGCAGCTTGATCCAACAGGGGGCGGACACTGAAGCTTTCTTT. This translates into CASSLIQQGADTEAFF.

DNA for the CDR3: TGCAGTGCTAGTTCGTCAACCGATTACGAGCAGTACTTC. Protein: CSASSSTDYEQYF. The chain combines TRBV20-1 with TRBJ2-7; D is unclear. CDR1 and CDR2 from the germline V gene are DFQATT and SNEGSKA (reference sequence). CDR3 size: 13 residues. Trimming pared 3 bases from V and 4 bases from J, leaving 13 bases between.

In the case of this clone: Other DNA sequences from this sample encode an identical CDR3 as well. CDR3 region: CASSIGRNSNQPQHF. The CDR3 bases are TGTGCCAGTAGTATCGGGCGTAATAGCAATCAGCCCCAGCATTTT. The chain carries TRBV19 and TRBJ1-5; D is unclear. Germline V CDR1 and CDR2: LNHDA, SQIVND (reference sequence). The CDR3 loop spans 15 amino acids. Trimming shortened V by 3 bases and J by 0 bases, and 9 bases separated the two germline ends.

This chain connects TRBV2 to TRBJ1-3; no definite D call. This CDR3 region has 17 residues. V dropped 8 bases and J dropped 0 bases, with 20 bases sitting between them. The germline gives CDR1 SNHLY, CDR2 FYNNEI. The CDR3 nucleotides are TGTGCCAGCTGTTTGGCAGTCCTGGCCCCCTCTGGAAACACCATATATTTT. Its protein is CASCLAVLAPSGNTIYF.

This clone was picked up one time. The chain employs TRBV6-2 or TRBV6-3 and TRBJ2-1; 11 bases fit TRBD2. Per germline, CDR1 MNHEY and CDR2 SVGEGT. V lost 4 bases to trimming and J lost 11 bases; unmatched junction nucleotides: 10. CDR3 length equals 15 residues. CDR3 bases: TGTGCCAGCAGTTCCGGGACTAGCGGTAAATCCCAGCAGTTCTTC. This translates into CASSSGTSGKSQQFF.

This sequence joins TRBV19 and TRBJ1-4; D is unresolved. The CDR3 sequence is 12 residues long. V shed 4 bases and J shed 8 bases, with 8 bases lying between them. The germline gives CDR1 LNHDA, CDR2 SQIVND (reference sequence). The CDR3 spells CASSKASEKLFF. For the CDR3, the DNA is TGTGCCAGTAGTAAGGCCTCGGAAAAACTGTTTTTT.